The sequence of this T cell receptor beta chain was determined in a study of CD8 T cells in ankylosing spondylitis. Study conclusions and caveats: The clones that were linked to disease were reported to be significantly enriched in matched synovial fluid samples from ankylosing spondylitis patients. Some of the motif variants had earlier been found in reactive arthritis patients' fluid and blood. Within ankylosing spondylitis blood, a TCR beta motif made up of eight highly homologous variants appeared to be characteristic.

The V gene's germline CDR1 is SQVTM and CDR2 ANQGSEA. V gave up 1 base and J gave up 7 bases; unmatched junction bases: 6. The CDR3 consists of 13 residues. With respect to this clonotype: Its antigen is undetermined.

The authors made TCR beta libraries by quantitative 5'-RACE with molecular barcodes. TCRdb re-analysed the 5' RACE reads in MiXCR, keeping a single row per CDR3 protein. This repertoire shows about 330,000 distinct CDR3 sequences, 7.5% to 9% found once; its top ten account for more than 14%. The sample consisted of blood, either unsorted or a sorted T cell fraction (not recorded which). The chain uses TRBV29-1 and TRBJ1-1; 7 nucleotides match TRBD1. The TCR originated in a male donor with ankylosing spondylitis. CDR3 sequence: CSVEGTGGGEAFF. The CDR3, as DNA: TGCAGCGTTGAAGGGACAGGCGGGGGTGAAGCTTTCTTT.